A selection of T cell receptor beta chains follows, all from one sample in a study of blood T cell repertoires in COVID-19. Some clones are missing from TCRdb's copy, which holds only in-frame ones; the method was immunoSEQ multiplex PCR. The data show some 400,000 clones, 81% seen once. Sequenced: peripheral blood. The receptors were gathered from a human donor with acute or convalescent COVID-19. The donor label of this sample is uncertain. Both conserved end residues are part of each CDR3. A D gene is named only where the DNA matches it firmly. Not all rows give a size; the values are once, few, many and, for expanded clones, a class.

>TRBD1|TRBV5-1|once|TRBJ2-7
CASSLEDRGYEQYF
>.|TRBV5-1|few|TRBJ2-5
CASSLSGGAGKETQYF
>.|TRBV2|.|TRBJ2-7
CASRGPFTYEQYF
>.|TRBV14|.|TRBJ2-1
CASSPLRGHNEQFF
>.|TRBV2|few|TRBJ1-3
CARRRGNTIYF
>.|TRBV3-1/TRBV3-2|.|TRBJ1-1
CASRVEGLSTEAFF
>TRBD2|TRBV2|.|TRBJ2-1
CASSPLLAGVSYNEQFF
>TRBD2|TRBV11-2|once|TRBJ2-3
CASSLGTSGRPSTDTQYF
>.|TRBV7-2|.|TRBJ2-1
CASSSRDSPSVFF
>.|TRBV27|.|TRBJ1-6
CASSPRPGTFYNSPLHF
>.|TRBV4-1|.|TRBJ2-2
CASSQGAGQGRTGELFF
>.|TRBV5-1|.|TRBJ1-2
CASSLDGGYTF
>.|TRBV7-9|.|TRBJ1-3
CASSVARGTLGNTIYF
>.|TRBV10-2|.|TRBJ1-2
CASADSNYGYTF
>TRBD1|TRBV3-1/TRBV3-2|once|TRBJ1-2
CASSQVPGTGNGYTF
>TRBD2|TRBV10-3|.|TRBJ2-3
CAINRGLAGGLGTDTQYF
>.|TRBV15|.|TRBJ2-5
CATSRQGSQETQYF
>TRBD1|TRBV7-9|.|TRBJ1-3
CASSSSGGTGNTIYF
>TRBD2|TRBV2|.|TRBJ2-1
CASKELSGGGIEQFF
>.|TRBV29-1|.|TRBJ1-4
CSVAGVRGEKLFF
>.|TRBV7-8|.|TRBJ1-6
CASSLARKVHYNSPLHF
>.|TRBV24-1|.|TRBJ1-3
CATRSRISGNTIYF
>TRBD1|TRBV6-6|.|TRBJ1-5
CASAGQGSQPQHF
>.|TRBV11-2|once|TRBJ2-5
CASSLSVGASQETQYF
>TRBD2|TRBV20-1|.|TRBJ2-1
CSARGLAEQFF
>.|TRBV28|.|TRBJ1-1
CASSLPLLLTAGAFF
>.|TRBV5-1|few|TRBJ1-1
CASSGGVNTEAFF
>.|TRBV6-2/TRBV6-3|.|TRBJ1-3
CASSPDRVGNTIYF
>TRBD1|TRBV5-4|few|TRBJ2-2
CASSFGQGALTGELFF
>.|TRBV24-1|.|TRBJ1-2
CATSDQDRGARIVRIDGYTF
>TRBD1|TRBV5-5|.|TRBJ2-1
CASSRTGEQFF
>TRBD1|TRBV27|once|TRBJ1-1
CASSSRDRGNTEAFF
>TRBD1|TRBV6-5|.|TRBJ1-3
CASRPDRGAGNTIYF
>.|TRBV29-1|.|TRBJ2-2
CSVASRVQNGELFF
>.|TRBV14|.|TRBJ1-2
CASSQGQYYGYTF
>.|TRBV19|.|TRBJ2-3
CASSIGAGTDTQYF
>TRBD1|TRBV28|.|TRBJ1-1
CATVRDRVGMNTEAFF
>.|TRBV29-1|.|TRBJ1-2
CSVKRDSGNYGYTF
>TRBD1|TRBV5-4|.|TRBJ2-1
CASSSGTGLKFYEQFF
>TRBD1|TRBV11-2|.|TRBJ1-1
CASSTGDFADTEAFF
>TRBD2|TRBV18|once|TRBJ2-1
CASSRTSGTYNEQFF
>TRBD1|TRBV6-5|.|TRBJ1-1
CASSYATGGWTEAFF
>TRBD2|TRBV25-1|.|TRBJ2-1
CASSEYGSGSANEQFF
>.|TRBV6-6|many|TRBJ1-6
CASRIGGDSPLHF
>TRBD1|TRBV19|.|TRBJ2-6
CASSNRGQGRSGANVLTF
>.|TRBV20-1|.|TRBJ2-7
CSARDVVMEYF
>.|TRBV4-1|.|TRBJ1-1
CASSQDPGVNTEAFF
>.|TRBV29-1|.|TRBJ1-1
CSEQGPMNTEAFF